Below, one T cell receptor (beta chain) is given with its context. Its antigen is currently unknown. Other DNA sequences in the sample encode the same CDR3. These data are taken from a study of shared clonotypes between healthy human individuals. Study-level findings and limits: The study found lower generation probabilities in non-shared clonotypes than in those shared by all four donors.

The repertoire was sequenced with immunoSEQ multiplex PCR; TCRdb's copy has only in-frame clones and lacks some. The sample contains about 1,900,000 clones, about 95% of which appear only once. Terminally differentiated effector memory CD45RA+ cells were excluded from the naive CD8 cells, which were CD45RO-negative and positively selected for CCR7. Donors included only healthy HIV-negative adults lacking recent acute infections or vaccinations. The donor cohort consisted entirely of Caucasian adults residing in Nashville, Tennessee. V shed 2 bases and J shed 7 bases, with 4 bases lying between them. The CDR3 consists of 11 residues. Germline V gene data show CDR1 as SGDLS and CDR2 as YYNGEE.

The specimen was naive CD8+ T cells sorted from blood. The receptor's source is a young man in good health. The gene calls are TRBV9 and TRBJ2-1, with D unclear. CDR3 sequence: CASSVENEQFF. DNA for the CDR3: TGTGCCAGCAGCGTTGAAAATGAGCAGTTCTTC.